These 22 T cell receptor beta chains share one sample of origin, sequenced in a study of cytomegalovirus exposure and HLA in healthy donors. The primer mix had 60 Vbeta and 13 Jbeta primers. TCRdb's copy holds only in-frame clones and misses some; the assay was immunoSEQ multiplex PCR. Of tens of thousands of clones listed, about 76% are singletons. Sequenced sample: PBMCs. Source of these receptors: a male donor in good health and CMV-seropositive.

The chain recombines TRBV19 with TRBJ1-1; 7 bases line up with TRBD1. Trimming removed 2 bases from V and 5 bases from J; junction bases left unmatched: 8. Germline V gene sequence: CDR1 LNHDA, CDR2 SQIVND (reference sequence). This CDR3 contains 15 residues. CDR3 nucleotides: TGTGCCAGTAGTATAACAGGGGTCGTACTTACTGAAGCTTTCTTT. It yields the protein CASSITGVVLTEAFF.

The chain has TRBV27 and TRBJ2-7; 9 nucleotides match TRBD2. Germline CDR1 reads MNHEY; CDR2 reads SMNVEV (reference sequence). CDR3 size: 15 residues. V was clipped by 5 bases and J by 3 bases; unmatched bases: 8. The CDR3 coding sequence is TGTGCCAGCAGTCCGATAAGCGGGAGGTTCTACGAGCAGTACTTC. It encodes CASSPISGRFYEQYF.

J is TRBJ1-1 and V is TRBV11-2; a possible D gene is TRBD1 (5 bases). CDR1 and CDR2 from the germline V gene are SGHAT and FQNNGV. This CDR3 comprises 14 residues. Trimming removed 5 bases at V and 1 base at J, with 11 bases between. The CDR3 protein is CASSERTGNTEAFF. The DNA for the CDR3 is TGTGCCAGCAGCGAACGAACAGGGAACACTGAAGCTTTCTTT.

The chain carries TRBV19 and TRBJ2-1; TRBD2 agrees at 13 bases. J lost 9 bases, V lost 8 bases, and 7 bases had no gene match. Germline V lookup: CDR1 LNHDA, CDR2 SQIVND (reference sequence). The CDR3 runs 14 residues. CDR3 bases: TGTGCCAGTCGGACTAGCGGGGGAGGGGTTGAGCAGTTCTTC. Translation: CASRTSGGGVEQFF.

This chain connects TRBV5-1 to TRBJ2-1; TRBD2 is a possible D gene (6 bases). The ends were cut back, 0 bases at V and 7 bases at J, with 11 bases in the middle. This CDR3 is 14 amino acids long. Germline assignment: CDR1 SGHRS and CDR2 YFSETQ. CDR3 in amino acids: CASSLENLANEQFF. CDR3 DNA sequence: TGCGCCAGCAGCTTGGAGAATCTAGCGAATGAGCAGTTCTTC.

The chain has TRBV29-1 and TRBJ2-7; maybe TRBD1 (6 bases). The V gene's germline CDR1 is SQVTM and CDR2 ANQGSEA. Trimming shortened V by 6 bases and J by 4 bases, and 19 bases separated the two germline ends. The CDR3 spans 14 residues. This chain's CDR3 is CSVAGPQGGYEQYF. The CDR3 nucleotides read TGCAGCGTAGCCGGACCACAGGGCGGGTACGAGCAGTACTTC.

This chain uses TRBV6-1 with TRBJ1-5; 8 nucleotides line up with TRBD1. There are 15 residues in the CDR3. The V gene end was trimmed by 1 base and the J gene end by 2 bases; junction bases not matched to a gene: 1. Per germline, CDR1 MNHNS and CDR2 SASEGT. In nucleotides, the CDR3 is TGTGCCAGCAGTGAAGACAGGGGGGGCAATCAGCCCCAGCATTTT. Residues: CASSEDRGGNQPQHF.

This clone was observed a single time. This chain uses TRBV20-1 with TRBJ1-2; no clear D. The V end was cut by 4 bases, the J end by 8 bases, with 11 bases between. Germline loops: CDR1 DFQATT, CDR2 SNEGSKA (reference sequence). The length of the CDR3 is 11 residues. CDR3 region: CSATPHRGYTF. The CDR3 bases are TGCAGTGCTACTCCTCACAGAGGCTACACCTTC.

The chain carries TRBV6-1 and TRBJ2-5; a possible D gene is TRBD1 (6 bases). Gene TRBJ2-7 matches the end of the DNA better, so the J call may be wrong. Germline V gives CDR1 MNHNS, CDR2 SASEGT. This CDR3 spans 15 amino acids. The CDR3 region is CASRITGTQAYEQYF. In DNA, the CDR3 is TGTGCCAGCAGGATAACCGGGACACAAGCCTACGAGCAGTACTTC.

The chain recombines TRBV19 with TRBJ2-7, with 14 bases matching TRBD2. This CDR3 is built from 13 residues. V lost 7 bases, J lost 9 bases, and 5 bases stayed unmatched. Germline V gives CDR1 LNHDA, CDR2 SQIVND (reference sequence). DNA of the CDR3: TGTGCCAGTACCGGACTAGCGGGAGGAGGGCAGTACTTC. Its protein product is CASTGLAGGGQYF.

This chain links TRBV5-6 with TRBJ2-6; maybe TRBD2 (6 bases). Germline lookup yields CDR1 SGHDT and CDR2 YYEEEE. The CDR3 spans 19 residues. The V end was cut by 3 bases, the J end by 0 bases, with 19 bases between. The CDR3 here is CASSSRLRGGISGANVLTF. The CDR3 DNA is TGTGCCAGCAGCTCTCGACTTAGAGGAGGGATCTCTGGGGCCAACGTCCTGACTTTC.

The chain combines TRBV5-1 with TRBJ1-1; D is perhaps TRBD1 (5 bases). There are 17 residues in the CDR3. Trimming took 2 bases from V and 4 from J, leaving 21 bases between them. From germline, CDR1 is SGHRS and CDR2 YFSETQ. CDR3: CASSLVGLTARSTEAFF. In DNA form, the CDR3 reads TGCGCCAGCAGCTTAGTAGGGTTGACAGCGAGGAGCACTGAAGCTTTCTTT.

This chain links TRBV7-9 with TRBJ2-3, with a possible D match to TRBD1 (6 bases). V lost 5 bases and J lost 3, with 12 bases in between. CDR1 and CDR2 (germline): SEHNR, FQNEAQ (reference sequence). The CDR3 is 14 residues long. In DNA, the CDR3 is TGTGCCAGCAGCGACGACAGGAGGACAGATACGCAGTATTTT. Its translation is CASSDDRRTDTQYF.

This chain connects TRBV6-5 to TRBJ1-2; tentative D call: TRBD1 (6 bases). Germline V gene data show CDR1 as MNHEY and CDR2 as SVGAGI. V was trimmed by 4 bases and J by 4 bases, leaving 13 bases between them. The CDR3 loop spans 14 amino acids. In DNA form, the CDR3 reads TGTGCCAGCAGTTCCGGAACAGGGCGCTATGGCTACACCTTC. This sequence encodes CASSSGTGRYGYTF.

The chain joins TRBV4-3 to TRBJ1-2; a weak D match, TRBD1 (5 bases). Trimming pared 1 base from V and 4 bases from J, leaving 16 bases between. Germline values: CDR1 LGHNA, CDR2 YSLEER. CDR3 length equals 16 residues. The CDR3 sequence: CASSQVGGGTTYGYTF. DNA of the CDR3: TGCGCCAGCAGCCAAGTCGGCGGGGGTACTACCTATGGCTACACCTTC.

The rearrangement uses TRBV9 and TRBJ2-5; TRBD2 aligns across 8 bases. The J call is in doubt because the DNA end fits TRBJ2-7 better. Looked up from germline, CDR1 is SGDLS and CDR2 is YYNGEE. This CDR3 region has 15 residues. CDR3 bases: TGTGCCAGCAGCTCCAGAGGTAGCGGGGTAAGCGAGCAGTACTTC. It specifies CASSSRGSGVSEQYF.

The rearrangement links TRBV4-3 to TRBJ1-2; 8 bases align to TRBD1. The junction had 18 bases not matched to a gene; V was cut back by 10 bases and J by 8 bases. Germline CDR1 is LGHNA and CDR2 is YSLEER. The CDR3 has 15 amino acids. The CDR3 is CATSPSYQGAGGYTF. CDR3 DNA sequence: TGCGCCACCTCTCCCAGCTATCAGGGGGCCGGCGGCTACACCTTC.

This chain connects TRBV29-1 to TRBJ1-3; D is unresolved. V dropped 7 bases and J dropped 2 bases, with 12 bases sitting between them. The CDR3 consists of 13 residues. Germline CDR1 and CDR2: SQVTM and ANQGSEA. CDR3 in amino acids: CSAERVTGNTIYF. CDR3 sequence (DNA): TGCAGCGCAGAGAGGGTAACTGGAAACACCATATATTTT.

The table lists this clone with a few counts. The V gene is TRBV10-3, the J gene TRBJ2-2; D is ambiguous. There are 12 residues in the CDR3. Trimming took 1 base from V and 8 from J, leaving 5 bases between them. CDR1 ENHRY and CDR2 SYGVKD come from the germline V gene. CDR3 region: CAISEFRGELFF. In DNA, the CDR3 is TGTGCCATCAGTGAGTTCCGGGGGGAGCTGTTTTTT.

The CDR3 DNA sequence: TGTGCCAGCAGCCAACCGTCGGGGTCAATGAATCAGCCCCAGCATTTT. As protein: CASSQPSGSMNQPQHF. This chain connects TRBV7-2 to TRBJ1-5; D unclear. Germline lookup yields CDR1 SGHTA and CDR2 FQGNSA. Trimming took off 5 bases at V and 4 bases at J, with 18 bases between the two ends. CDR3 size: 16 residues.

V gene TRBV5-1 combines with J gene TRBJ1-3; 7 bases line up with TRBD1. The ends lost 4 bases at V and 0 bases at J; junction bases unmatched: 7. The germline V gene encodes CDR1 SGHRS and CDR2 YFSETQ. The CDR3 extends over 16 amino acids. The CDR3 DNA is TGCGCCAGCAGCGCGACAGGGCCCTCCTCTGGAAACACCATATATTTT. Its translation: CASSATGPSSGNTIYF.

The J gene is TRBJ1-4, the V gene TRBV28; tentatively, D is TRBD1 (5 bases). Trimming took 3 bases from V and 8 from J, leaving 13 bases between them. Germline loops: CDR1 MDHEN, CDR2 SYDVKM. The CDR3 runs to 14 residues. As DNA, the CDR3 is TGTGCCAGCAGTTTGCTGGGAACAGGCGAAAAACTGTTTTTT. Its translation is CASSLLGTGEKLFF. Full variable domain (rest looked up from reference TRBV28 and TRBJ1-4): DVKVTQSSRYLVKRTGEKVFLECVQDMDHENMFWYRQDPGLGLRLIYFSYDVKMKEKGDIPEGYSVSREKKERFSLILESASTNQTSMYLCASSLLGTGEKLFFGSGTQLSVL.